What follows describes a single T cell receptor (beta chain). Its antigen is unidentified. The data stem from a study of T cells in localized non-small cell lung cancer. Study-level findings and limits: Tumor trailed uninvolved adjacent lung in T cell clonality, which peaked there. Investigators sequenced only a single tumor region, leaving heterogeneity possible. Among the top 100 tumor clones, a median 57 appeared in adjacent lung. Longer overall survival accompanied higher blood T cell density.

Method: immunoSEQ multiplex PCR; TCRdb's copy keeps in-frame clones and lacks some. The sample lists over 70,000 clones, roughly nine tenths occurring once. Source: peripheral blood, taken before any cancer treatment. The TCR sequence derives from a male donor at least 60 years old with stage III squamous cell lung carcinoma.

This CDR3 is CASRITGRETQYF. The CDR3 coding sequence is TGTGCCAGCAGGATAACAGGGAGGGAGACCCAGTACTTC. The chain links TRBV5-8 to TRBJ2-5, with D perhaps assigned TRBD1 or TRBD2 (6 bases each). Trimming pared 5 bases from V and 5 bases from J, leaving 13 bases between. The germline gives CDR1 SGHTS, CDR2 YDEGEE. This CDR3 region has 13 residues.